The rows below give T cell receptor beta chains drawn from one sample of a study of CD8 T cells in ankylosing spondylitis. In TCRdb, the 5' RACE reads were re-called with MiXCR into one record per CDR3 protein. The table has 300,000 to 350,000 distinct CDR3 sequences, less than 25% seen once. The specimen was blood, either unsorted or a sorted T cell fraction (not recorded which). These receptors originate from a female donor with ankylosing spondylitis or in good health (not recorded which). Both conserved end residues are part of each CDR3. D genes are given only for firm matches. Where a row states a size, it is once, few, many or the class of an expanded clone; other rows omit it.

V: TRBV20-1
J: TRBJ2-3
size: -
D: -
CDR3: CSASGAGTDTQYF
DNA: TGCAGTGCTAGCGGTGCGGGCACAGATACGCAGTATTTT

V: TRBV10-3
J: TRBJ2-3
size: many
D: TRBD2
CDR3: CAINEQVFLAGVTDTQYF
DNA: TGTGCCATCAATGAACAAGTCTTTCTAGCGGGAGTAACGGATACGCAGTATTTT

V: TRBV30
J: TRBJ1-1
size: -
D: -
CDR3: CAWSVARNTEAFF
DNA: TGTGCCTGGAGTGTCGCGAGGAACACTGAAGCTTTCTTT

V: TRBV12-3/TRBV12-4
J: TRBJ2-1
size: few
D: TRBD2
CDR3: CASRPSGRNNEQFF
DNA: TGTGCCAGCAGACCCTCCGGGAGGAACAATGAGCAGTTCTTC

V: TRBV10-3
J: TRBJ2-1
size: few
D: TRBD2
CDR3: CAISAMSTSGTGRGNEQFF
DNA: TGTGCCATCAGTGCGATGTCGACTAGCGGGACTGGTCGCGGTAATGAGCAGTTCTTC

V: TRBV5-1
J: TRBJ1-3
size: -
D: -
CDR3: CASSFDRGNTIYF
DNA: TGCGCCAGCAGCTTCGACCGTGGAAACACCATATATTTT

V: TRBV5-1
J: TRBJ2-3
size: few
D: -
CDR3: CASSLGGVRGTDTQYF
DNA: TGCGCCAGCAGCTTGGGAGGAGTACGTGGTACAGATACGCAGTATTTT

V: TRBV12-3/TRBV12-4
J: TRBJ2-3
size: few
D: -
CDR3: CASSLEIGGPDTQYF
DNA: TGTGCCAGCAGTTTAGAAATCGGGGGCCCAGATACGCAGTATTTT

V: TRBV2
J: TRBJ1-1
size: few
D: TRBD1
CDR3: CAIRGQTGAEAFF
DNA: TGTGCCATACGGGGGCAGACAGGGGCTGAAGCTTTCTTT

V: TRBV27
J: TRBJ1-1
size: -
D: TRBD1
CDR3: CASSPKTGAVNTEAFF
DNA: TGTGCCAGCAGTCCCAAAACAGGGGCGGTAAACACTGAAGCTTTCTTT

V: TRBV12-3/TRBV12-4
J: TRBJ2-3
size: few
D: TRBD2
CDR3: CASSLVPSGITDTQYF
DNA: TGTGCCAGCAGTTTAGTCCCTAGCGGGATCACAGATACGCAGTATTTT

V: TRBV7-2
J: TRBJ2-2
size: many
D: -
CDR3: CASSLGTANTGELFF
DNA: TGTGCCAGCAGCTTAGGGACTGCGAACACCGGGGAGCTGTTTTTT

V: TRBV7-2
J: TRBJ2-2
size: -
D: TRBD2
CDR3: CASSLVRWTSGELFF
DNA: TGTGCAAGCAGCTTAGTCAGATGGACTAGCGGGGAGCTGTTTTTT

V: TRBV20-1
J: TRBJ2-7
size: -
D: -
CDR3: CSATLLAAPYEQYF
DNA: TGCAGTGCTACTCTCCTAGCCGCCCCCTACGAGCAGTACTTC

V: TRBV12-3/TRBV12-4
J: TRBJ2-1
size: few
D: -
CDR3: CASSLIGRGTQFF
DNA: TGTGCCAGCAGTTTAATAGGTAGAGGGACCCAGTTCTTC

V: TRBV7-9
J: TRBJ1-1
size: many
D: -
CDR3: CASSFATYTEAFF
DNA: TGTGCCAGCAGCTTCGCCACTTACACTGAAGCTTTCTTT

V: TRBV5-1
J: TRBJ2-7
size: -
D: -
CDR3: CASSLVLGRYEQYF
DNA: TGCGCCAGCAGCTTGGTTCTAGGACGTTACGAGCAGTACTTC

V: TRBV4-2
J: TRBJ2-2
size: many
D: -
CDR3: CASSQGPGGELFF
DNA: TGTGCCAGCAGCCAAGGACCTGGGGGGGAGCTGTTTTTT

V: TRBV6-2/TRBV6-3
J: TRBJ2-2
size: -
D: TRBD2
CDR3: CASSYSIRHRGRETGELFF
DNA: TGTGCCAGCAGTTACTCGATCAGGCATCGCGGGCGGGAGACCGGGGAGCTGTTTTTT

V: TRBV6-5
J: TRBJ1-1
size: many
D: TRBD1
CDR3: CASSYGGTGYTEAFF
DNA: TGTGCCAGCAGTTACGGCGGGACAGGGTACACTGAAGCTTTCTTT

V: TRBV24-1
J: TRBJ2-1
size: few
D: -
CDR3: CATSGFRDVYNEQFF
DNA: TGTGCCACCAGTGGCTTCCGGGACGTTTACAATGAGCAGTTCTTC

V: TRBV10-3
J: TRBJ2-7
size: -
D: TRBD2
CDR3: CAIGPGTSVAYEQYF
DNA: TGTGCCATCGGCCCCGGGACTAGCGTTGCCTACGAGCAGTACTTC

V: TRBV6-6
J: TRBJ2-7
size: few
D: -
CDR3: CASSPTSYEQYF
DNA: TGTGCCAGCAGTCCAACCTCCTACGAGCAGTACTTC

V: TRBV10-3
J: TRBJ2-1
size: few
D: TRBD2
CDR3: CAIRTAGGGDEQFF
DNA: TGTGCCATCAGAACGGCGGGAGGCGGCGATGAGCAGTTCTTC

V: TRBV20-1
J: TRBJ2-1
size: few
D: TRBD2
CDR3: CSALPTSGSRDEQFF
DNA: TGCAGTGCTCTGCCGACTAGCGGGAGCAGGGATGAGCAGTTCTTC

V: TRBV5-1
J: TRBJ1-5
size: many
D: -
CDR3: CASSPLGSNQPQHF
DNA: TGCGCCAGCAGCCCCCTCGGGAGCAATCAGCCCCAGCATTTT

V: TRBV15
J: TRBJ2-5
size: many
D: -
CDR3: CATSRDFGAGETQYF
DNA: -